The next 26 T cell receptor beta chains were all read from a single sample in a study of cytomegalovirus exposure and HLA in healthy donors. A multiplex PCR was run with 60 Vbeta primers and 13 Jbeta primers. Profiled with immunoSEQ multiplex PCR; TCRdb holds only in-frame clones, not every one. The table shows over 150,000 clones, with 75% to 85% occurring only once. Sequenced sample: PBMCs. These receptors were collected from a girl between 10 and 17 years old in good health and CMV-seropositive.

The chain links TRBV6-4 to TRBJ2-5; weak D call: TRBD1 (6 bases). Trimming took 0 bases from V and 1 from J, leaving 24 bases between them. Germline CDR1 and CDR2: MRHNA and SNTAGT. The CDR3 sequence is 20 residues long. The CDR3 nucleotides read TGTGCCAGCAGTGACTCCGGGCACCGGGACAAGCGCCCGGCCCAAGAGACCCAGTACTTC. It yields the protein CASSDSGHRDKRPAQETQYF.

This clone is a singleton in its sample. V is TRBV4-1 and J is TRBJ2-1, with 8 positions matching TRBD2. V was pared by 1 base and J by 13 bases, with 9 bases of the junction left unmatched. The length of the CDR3 is 14 residues. CDR1 and CDR2 from the germline V gene are MGHRA and YSYEKL. In DNA, the CDR3 is TGCGCCAGCAGCCAAGCTGGAGCGGGGGCCCCCCAGTTCTTC. Residues: CASSQAGAGAPQFF.

The chain combines TRBV11-3 with TRBJ2-7; D call uncertain. The length of the CDR3 is 13 residues. Per the germline V gene, CDR1 is SGHNT and CDR2 is YENEEA. Trimming shortened V by 5 bases and J by 3 bases, and 11 bases separated the two germline ends. The CDR3 DNA is TGTGCCAGCAGCCTATTATCAGGCTACGAGCAGTACTTC. This codes for CASSLLSGYEQYF. Supplemented by reference TRBV11-3 and TRBJ2-7, the full variable domain reads EAGVVQSPRYKIIEKKQPVAFWCNPISGHNTLYWYLQNLGQGPELLIRYENEEAVDDSQLPKDRFSAERLKGVDSTLKIQPAELGDSAVYLCASSLLSGYEQYFGPGTRLTVT.

This clone was counted only a few times. The chain combines TRBV7-6 with TRBJ1-2, with D maybe TRBD1 (6 bases). The germline CDR1 and CDR2 sequences are SGHVS and FNYEAQ. Trimming shortened V by 2 bases and J by 6 bases, and 13 bases separated the two germline ends. The CDR3 extends over 14 amino acids. The DNA of the CDR3 is TGTGCCAGCAGCTTAAGGGGGGGGCAGGATGGCTACACCTTC. This codes for CASSLRGGQDGYTF.

V usage is TRBV18 and J usage is TRBJ1-4; D not resolved. The germline V gene encodes CDR1 KGHSH and CDR2 LQKENI. This CDR3 has 13 amino acids. V lost 3 bases to trimming and J lost 8 bases, with 10 bases between them. The CDR3 spells CASSPPGGEKLFF. CDR3 nucleotide sequence: TGTGCCAGCTCACCTCCGGGTGGAGAAAAACTGTTTTTT. Complete variable domain (other parts from reference TRBV18 and TRBJ1-4): NAGVMQNPRHLVRRRGQEARLRCSPMKGHSHVYWYRQLPEEGLKFMVYLQKENIIDESGMPKERFSAEFPKEGPSILRIQQVVRGDSAAYFCASSPPGGEKLFFGSGTQLSVL.

This chain connects TRBV15 to TRBJ2-7, with D possibly matching TRBD2 (6 bases). This CDR3 is built from 13 residues. The germline CDR1 and CDR2 sequences are LNHNV and YYDKDF (reference sequence). V was trimmed by 1 base and J by 6 bases, leaving 10 bases between them. The CDR3 coding sequence is TGTGCCACCAGCAGAGGTGAGGGAGGCGAGCAGTACTTC. This encodes CATSRGEGGEQYF.

This clone was counted between two and nine times. The chain recombines TRBV19 with TRBJ1-2; 8 nucleotides line up with TRBD1. Germline CDR1 and CDR2: LNHDA and SQIVND (reference sequence). Trimming cost V 5 bases and J 4 bases; bases outside gene matches: 6. The CDR3 consists of 14 residues. As DNA, the CDR3 is TGTGCCAGTAGTGGCAGGGGGCGCACCTATGGCTACACCTTC. Translating it yields CASSGRGRTYGYTF.

This clone was observed a handful of times. The identical CDR3 is also encoded by other nucleotide sequences in the sample. The chain combines TRBV9 with TRBJ2-7, with a tentative D call TRBD2 (7 bases). This CDR3 has 14 amino acids. The V gene's germline CDR1 is SGDLS and CDR2 YYNGEE. Trimming removed 0 bases from V and 2 bases from J, with 9 bases in between. The CDR3 bases are TGTGCCAGCAGCGTAGGGGGGGGCACCTACGAGCAGTACTTC. This gives the protein CASSVGGGTYEQYF.

The J gene is TRBJ1-1, the V gene TRBV6-5; the D is unclear. V was cut by 8 bases and J by 0 bases, with 10 bases left in between. The CDR3 covers 13 residues. Germline CDR1 is MNHEY and CDR2 is SVGAGI. The CDR3 DNA reads TGTGCCAGCTTGGAGCACGTGAACACTGAAGCTTTCTTT. Its translation: CASLEHVNTEAFF.

The rearrangement links TRBV6-6 to TRBJ1-5, with 7 bases lining up with TRBD1. V dropped 2 bases and J dropped 6; count of bases not matched to a gene: 7. Germline loops: CDR1 MNHNY, CDR2 SVGAGI (reference sequence). This CDR3 is 15 amino acids long. In DNA, the CDR3 is TGTGCCAGCAGTTACCCGACAGGGATCTCTCAGCCCCAGCATTTT. Protein: CASSYPTGISQPQHF.

This clone appeared a single time. The V and J genes are TRBV6-1 and TRBJ2-1; maybe TRBD2 (6 bases). The CDR3 sequence is 15 residues long. V was trimmed by 2 bases and J by 7 bases, leaving 15 bases between them. Per germline, CDR1 MNHNS and CDR2 SASEGT. The CDR3: CASSEWGGSGNEQFF. As DNA, the CDR3 is TGTGCCAGCAGTGAATGGGGAGGTTCGGGGAATGAGCAGTTCTTC.

This rearrangement joins TRBV19 to TRBJ2-1; 9 bases match TRBD1. This CDR3 is 17 amino acids long. After removal of 4 bases from V and 2 bases from J, the junction contained 9 bases not matched to a gene. Germline V gives CDR1 LNHDA, CDR2 SQIVND (reference sequence). CDR3 nucleotides: TGTGCCAGTAGTACACCGGGGGGACAGGGAGCCTACAATGAGCAGTTCTTC. It yields the protein CASSTPGGQGAYNEQFF.

The CDR3 reads CASSSGLAGAYNEQFF. CDR3 sequence (DNA): TGTGCCAGCAGCTCCGGACTAGCGGGGGCCTACAATGAGCAGTTCTTC. V is TRBV11-1 and J is TRBJ2-1, with TRBD2 identical over 13 bases. The germline V gene has CDR1 SGHAT and CDR2 FQDESV (reference sequence). V shed 4 bases, J shed 2 bases, and the junction held 2 bases outside the gene matches. The CDR3 extends over 16 amino acids.

The rearrangement links TRBV28 to TRBJ2-3, with 7 bases matching TRBD1. Germline lookup yields CDR1 MDHEN and CDR2 SYDVKM. The V segment lost 7 bases and the J segment 9 bases; nucleotides outside the gene matches: 4. The CDR3 totals 11 residues. The CDR3 is CASIQGGTQYF. DNA for the CDR3: TGTGCCAGCATCCAAGGGGGCACGCAGTATTTT. Based on the CDR3 plus reference TRBV28 and TRBJ2-3, the full variable domain is DVKVTQSSRYLVKRTGEKVFLECVQDMDHENMFWYRQDPGLGLRLIYFSYDVKMKEKGDIPEGYSVSREKKERFSLILESASTNQTSMYLCASIQGGTQYFGPGTRLTVL.

This chain uses TRBV5-8 with TRBJ1-4; perhaps TRBD1 as D (5 bases). The CDR3 runs to 14 residues. V was clipped by 4 bases and J by 6 bases, with 13 bases between them. Germline V gene sequence: CDR1 SGHTS, CDR2 YDEGEE. The CDR3 coding sequence is TGTGCCAGCAGCGTCCAGGGCAATGATGAAAAACTGTTTTTT. This codes for CASSVQGNDEKLFF.

The chain uses TRBV7-6 and TRBJ2-3; possible D gene TRBD2, 5 bases. Germline V gene data show CDR1 as SGHVS and CDR2 as FNYEAQ. Trimming pared 1 base from V and 3 bases from J, leaving 11 bases between. CDR3 length: 15 residues. The CDR3 loop is CASSLVPGKTDTQYF. The CDR3 DNA reads as TGTGCCAGCAGCTTAGTCCCCGGGAAGACAGATACGCAGTATTTT.

The chain combines TRBV9 with TRBJ1-2; TRBD1 matches at 9 bases. Looked up from germline, CDR1 is SGDLS and CDR2 is YYNGEE. J lost 8 bases, V lost 3 bases, and 8 bases had no gene match. This CDR3 spans 14 amino acids. The CDR3 here is CASSATGGARGYTF. The CDR3 DNA is TGTGCCAGCAGCGCCACAGGGGGCGCGCGGGGCTACACCTTC.

This chain uses TRBV9 with TRBJ2-7, with TRBD1 identical over 10 bases. The CDR3 contains 15 residues. V dropped 0 bases and J dropped 4; count of bases not matched to a gene: 4. Germline assignment: CDR1 SGDLS and CDR2 YYNGEE. The CDR3 sequence: CASSVGDRGLYEQYF. The CDR3, as DNA: TGTGCCAGCAGCGTAGGCGACAGGGGGCTATACGAGCAGTACTTC.

The gene calls are TRBV27 and TRBJ2-3; D is ambiguous. Germline CDR1 reads MNHEY; CDR2 reads SMNVEV (reference sequence). The CDR3 contains 13 residues. The V end lost 2 bases, the J end lost 5 bases, and 8 bases lay between the germline ends. The CDR3 spells CASSLERGDTQYF. DNA for the CDR3: TGTGCCAGCAGTTTAGAAAGAGGAGATACGCAGTATTTT.

The CDR3 reads CASSPLLWTSGGAGDIQYF. The CDR3, as DNA: TGTGCCAGCAGTCCGCTACTTTGGACTAGCGGGGGGGCCGGGGACATTCAGTACTTC. The chain employs TRBV27 and TRBJ2-4; 15 nucleotides line up with TRBD2. Germline trimming cut 5 bases from V and 8 bases from J; bases unmatched to any gene: 16. The CDR3 has 19 amino acids. Germline values: CDR1 MNHEY, CDR2 SMNVEV (reference sequence).

The chain has TRBV6-5 and TRBJ2-7, with D perhaps matching TRBD1 (6 bases). V lost 0 bases and J 2 bases, leaving 8 bases between the germline ends. This CDR3 contains 14 residues. Germline values: CDR1 MNHEY, CDR2 SVGAGI. CDR3 DNA sequence: TGTGCCAGCAGTTACTCGGGGGCCGCCTACGAGCAGTACTTC. The encoded protein is CASSYSGAAYEQYF.

This clone showed up just a few times. The chain links TRBV6-5 to TRBJ2-5; 7 bases agree with TRBD2. The V gene end was trimmed by 7 bases and the J gene end by 2 bases; junction bases not matched to a gene: 10. The CDR3 runs to 15 residues. Germline values: CDR1 MNHEY, CDR2 SVGAGI. CDR3 coding DNA: TGTGCCAGCACCAATGGCGGGGGAGGGCAAGAGACCCAGTACTTC. Protein product: CASTNGGGGQETQYF.

J is TRBJ2-3 and V is TRBV23-1, with 11 bases fitting TRBD2. TRBV23-1 carries the ORF label, with uncertain function. The CDR3 totals 19 residues. V was pared by 0 bases and J by 0 bases, with 8 bases of the junction left unmatched. CDR3 nucleotide sequence: TGCGCCAGCAGTCAATCTGGGCTAGCGGGGGGCCGGAGCACAGATACGCAGTATTTT. Translation gives CASSQSGLAGGRSTDTQYF.

This chain joins TRBV11-3 and TRBJ2-1; 7 bases are shared with TRBD2. Germline CDR1 and CDR2: SGHNT and YENEEA. The trim removed 1 base at V and 8 bases at J, leaving 5 bases unmatched. CDR3 length equals 14 residues. DNA for the CDR3: TGTGCCAGCAGCTTAGTTTCGGGGGGTGATGAGCAGTTCTTC. It specifies CASSLVSGGDEQFF.

The CDR3 coding sequence is TGTGCCTGGAGGTACCCTTCCTGGGGCAGGGGGCGAGAGCAGTACTTC. It codes for CAWRYPSWGRGREQYF. The chain is built from TRBV30 and TRBJ2-7; 8 bases match TRBD1. Germline CDR1 is GTSNPN and CDR2 is SVGIG (reference sequence). V dropped 3 bases and J dropped 7; count of bases not matched to a gene: 17. This CDR3 is 16 amino acids long.

V usage is TRBV5-1 and J usage is TRBJ2-1; the match to TRBD1 covers 11 bases. Losses at the gene ends were 4 bases for V and 2 bases for J; bases not matched to a gene: 2. This CDR3 has 15 amino acids. CDR1 is SGHRS, CDR2 YFSETQ, per germline. In DNA, the CDR3 is TGCGCCAGCAGCCCGGACAGGGGGCCCTACAATGAGCAGTTCTTC. Its protein product is CASSPDRGPYNEQFF.